Reported below is one T cell receptor beta chain. The table came from immunoSEQ multiplex PCR; TCRdb's copy has only in-frame clones and leaves some out. The table has about 340,000 clones, about 70% seen once. Between the trimmed V and J ends, which lost 5 bases and 3 bases, there was a span of 23 bases. The V gene's germline CDR1 is MDHEN and CDR2 SYDVKM. The CDR3 runs 17 residues. The data are from a study of shared clonotypes between healthy human individuals. Sequenced material: memory CD4+ T cells sorted from blood. Subset specified: CD45RA-negative fraction. The chain couples TRBV28 to TRBJ2-7; D could derive from TRBD1 or TRBD2 (5 bases each). This sequence originates from a man younger than 40 in good health. Here the CDR3 reads CASSLPRASRGDYEQYF. CDR3 DNA: TGTGCCAGCAGTCTACCAAGGGCTTCTCGAGGGGACTACGAGCAGTACTTC.